The 31 T cell receptor beta chains reported below all come from one sample, sequenced in a study of shared clonotypes between healthy human individuals. Assay used: immunoSEQ multiplex PCR; TCRdb lists only in-frame clones, some missing. The table includes approximately 1,500,000 clones, under 99% detected once. Sequences were obtained from naive CD4+ T cells sorted from blood. Subset indicated: CD45RA+ positively selected. These receptors were obtained from a young man in good health.

This chain joins TRBV28 and TRBJ1-4; 9 nucleotides align to TRBD1. This CDR3 is built from 14 residues. Unmatched junction bases numbered 6, after V lost 6 bases and J lost 7 bases. Germline loops: CDR1 MDHEN, CDR2 SYDVKM. The CDR3 loop is CASRETGGREKLFF. The CDR3 bases are TGTGCCAGCAGGGAGACAGGGGGACGTGAAAAACTGTTTTTT. The full variable domain, in which reference TRBV28 and TRBJ1-4 provide the parts outside the CDR3, is DVKVTQSSRYLVKRTGEKVFLECVQDMDHENMFWYRQDPGLGLRLIYFSYDVKMKEKGDIPEGYSVSREKKERFSLILESASTNQTSMYLCASRETGGREKLFFGSGTQLSVL.

The genes are TRBV11-2 and TRBJ2-3; 9 nucleotides line up with TRBD1. CDR3 size: 18 residues. Germline trimming cut 1 base from V and 0 bases from J; bases unmatched to any gene: 8. CDR1 SGHAT and CDR2 FQNNGV come from the germline V gene. CDR3 sequence: CASSLVRTGETSTDTQYF. The CDR3 DNA reads as TGTGCCAGCAGCTTAGTCCGGACAGGGGAAACTAGCACAGATACGCAGTATTTT.

The rearrangement joins TRBV19 to TRBJ2-4; D is perhaps TRBD1 (5 bases). CDR3 length: 20 amino acids. From germline, CDR1 is LNHDA and CDR2 SQIVND (reference sequence). With 5 bases removed from V and 0 bases from J, the gap between germline ends came to 26 bases. This CDR3 is CASSPSGVGTGQIAKNIQYF. The CDR3 region has the DNA TGTGCCAGTAGTCCTTCAGGTGTAGGAACTGGACAAATAGCCAAAAACATTCAGTACTTC.

The rearrangement links TRBV18 to TRBJ2-5; weak D call: TRBD1 (6 bases). V was clipped by 2 bases and J by 2 bases, with 15 bases between them. The CDR3 is 16 residues long. Germline assignment: CDR1 KGHSH and CDR2 LQKENI. CDR3 in amino acids: CASSPLGHPTQETQYF. The CDR3 DNA sequence: TGTGCCAGCTCACCATTGGGACACCCCACGCAAGAGACCCAGTACTTC.

CDR3 region: CASSELAGGPHNEQFF. In DNA form, the CDR3 reads TGTGCCAGCAGTGAGTTAGCGGGAGGGCCACACAATGAGCAGTTCTTC. The V and J genes are TRBV6-1 and TRBJ2-1; 11 bases are shared with TRBD2. The CDR3 is 16 residues long. V gave up 3 bases and J gave up 5 bases; unmatched junction bases: 6. In germline, CDR1 is MNHNS, CDR2 SASEGT.

In DNA, the CDR3 is TGTGCCAGTAGTCACAGGGGGCAAGAGACCCAGTACTTC. It encodes CASSHRGQETQYF. The genes are TRBV19 and TRBJ2-5, with TRBD1 matching over 8 bases. The CDR3 contains 13 residues. The J segment lost 2 bases and the V segment lost 5 bases, leaving 1 base of the junction unmatched. Germline assignment: CDR1 LNHDA and CDR2 SQIVND (reference sequence).

J is TRBJ2-5 and V is TRBV18, with D tentatively TRBD2 (5 bases). Trimming left V 1 base short and J 1 base short, with 7 bases between. The CDR3 consists of 14 residues. Germline V gene lookup returns CDR1 KGHSH and CDR2 LQKENI. The CDR3 nucleotides read TGTGCCAGCTCACCACAGGGAGTCCAAGAGACCCAGTACTTC. It specifies CASSPQGVQETQYF.

The sample holds one count of this clone. The chain joins TRBV6-6 to TRBJ2-1; tentatively, D is TRBD2 (5 bases). The CDR3 covers 15 residues. Germline V gene sequence: CDR1 MNHNY, CDR2 SVGAGI (reference sequence). Trimming stripped 2 bases from V and 7 bases from J, with 15 bases between. The CDR3 loop reads CASSYARARENEQFF. The CDR3 region has the DNA TGTGCCAGCAGTTACGCCCGGGCAAGGGAGAATGAGCAGTTCTTC.

The V gene is TRBV5-4, the J gene TRBJ2-7; TRBD2 matches at 16 bases. In germline, CDR1 is SGHNT, CDR2 YYREEE (reference sequence). The CDR3 runs 16 residues. V shed 4 bases and J 7 bases; nucleotides not matched to a gene: 8. Here the CDR3 reads CASSKGLAGGPSEQYF. The CDR3 DNA reads TGTGCCAGCAGCAAGGGACTAGCGGGAGGGCCGTCAGAGCAGTACTTC.

The rearrangement links TRBV11-2 to TRBJ2-3, with a tentative D call TRBD2 (5 bases). CDR3 length: 16 residues. V gave up 4 bases and J gave up 0 bases, with 14 bases separating them. Germline V gene data show CDR1 as SGHAT and CDR2 as FQNNGV. The CDR3 DNA is TGTGCCAGCAGCTCCCTCGAGCGGAGGAGCACAGATACGCAGTATTTT. Translation gives CASSSLERRSTDTQYF.

This chain uses TRBV4-3 with TRBJ2-1; D gene uncertain. V lost 0 bases, J lost 5 bases, and 14 bases lay in between. CDR3 length: 16 residues. Germline assignment: CDR1 LGHNA and CDR2 YSLEER. The CDR3 nucleotides are TGCGCCAGCAGCCAAGAACCCCGGGTTAGCCACAATGAGCAGTTCTTC. This encodes CASSQEPRVSHNEQFF.

The J gene is TRBJ2-1, the V gene TRBV18, with 7 bases matching TRBD2. In germline, CDR1 is KGHSH, CDR2 LQKENI. V dropped 5 bases and J dropped 8; count of bases not matched to a gene: 6. The CDR3 consists of 13 residues. DNA of the CDR3: TGTGCCAGCTCATTGGGACTAAACGATGAGCAGTTCTTC. It is translated as CASSLGLNDEQFF.

This clone was observed once. The CDR3 loop is CASSVHPSDPSYNEQFF. The CDR3 DNA is TGTGCCAGCAGCGTACACCCTAGCGACCCCTCCTACAATGAGCAGTTCTTC. The rearrangement uses TRBV9 and TRBJ2-1; weak D call: TRBD2 (6 bases). The CDR3 is 17 residues long. From germline, CDR1 is SGDLS and CDR2 YYNGEE. V lost 1 base, J lost 0 bases, and 14 bases lay in between.

CDR3 in amino acids: CASGPVGQNEKLFF. Written as DNA, the CDR3 is TGTGCCAGCGGCCCCGTGGGGCAGAATGAAAAACTGTTTTTT. V usage is TRBV6-5 and J usage is TRBJ1-4; possible D gene TRBD1, 5 bases. Per the germline V gene, CDR1 is MNHEY and CDR2 is SVGAGI. The CDR3 extends over 14 amino acids. The V end was cut by 8 bases, the J end by 5 bases, with 15 bases between.

The V call is TRBV5-6, the J call TRBJ1-5, with 10 bases matching TRBD1. The J segment lost 6 bases and the V segment lost 4 bases, leaving 4 bases of the junction unmatched. Germline lookup yields CDR1 SGHDT and CDR2 YYEEEE. The CDR3 runs to 14 residues. The CDR3 reads CASSQGTGVQPQHF. The CDR3 coding sequence is TGTGCCAGCAGCCAAGGGACAGGGGTTCAGCCCCAGCATTTT.

This clone showed up just once. The J gene is TRBJ2-1, the V gene TRBV19, with 10 nucleotides matching TRBD2. V gave up 6 bases and J gave up 3 bases; unmatched junction bases: 2. The V gene's germline CDR1 is LNHDA and CDR2 SQIVND (reference sequence). There are 14 residues in the CDR3. In nucleotides, the CDR3 is TGTGCCAGTAGAGGACTAGCGGACTACAATGAGCAGTTCTTC. Translated: CASRGLADYNEQFF.

This sequence joins TRBV5-4 and TRBJ2-1; possibly TRBD2 for D (5 bases). The germline V gene encodes CDR1 SGHNT and CDR2 YYREEE (reference sequence). Trimming shortened V by 0 bases and J by 4 bases, and 11 bases separated the two germline ends. The CDR3 has 15 amino acids. DNA for the CDR3: TGTGCCAGCAGCTTGGAAAGCGGCCGGTACAATGAGCAGTTCTTC. This translates into CASSLESGRYNEQFF.

V gene TRBV6-4 combines with J gene TRBJ1-1; D gene unclear. The V gene lost 11 bases and the J gene lost 5 bases, with 12 bases spanning the gap. Germline assignment: CDR1 MRHNA and CDR2 SNTAGT. This CDR3 comprises 11 residues. CDR3 nucleotides: TGTGCCTCCCGGGAGGGTACTGAAGCTTTCTTT. It is translated as CASREGTEAFF.

V gene TRBV29-1 combines with J gene TRBJ2-6, with 8 bases aligning to TRBD1. Germline assignment: CDR1 SQVTM and CDR2 ANQGSEA. The CDR3 totals 17 residues. The V and J ends lost 4 bases and 4 bases, in that order; junction bases with no gene match: 12. As DNA, the CDR3 is TGCAGCGTTGCCACTTTCGTGACAGGGGTAGGGGCCAACGTCCTGACTTTC. Encoded protein: CSVATFVTGVGANVLTF.

The chain couples TRBV15 to TRBJ2-7; D uncertain. This CDR3 is built from 15 residues. V was cut by 3 bases and J by 0 bases, with 12 bases left in between. Germline loops: CDR1 LNHNV, CDR2 YYDKDF (reference sequence). CDR3 nucleotide sequence: TGTGCCACCAGCAGTGGCGGCCCTGGCTCCTACGAGCAGTACTTC. As protein: CATSSGGPGSYEQYF.

The rearrangement links TRBV7-9 to TRBJ2-1, with TRBD1 matching over 8 bases. Germline CDR1 reads SEHNR; CDR2 reads FQNEAQ (reference sequence). V lost 4 bases and J lost 2; bases outside the gene matches: 7. This CDR3 has 16 amino acids. CDR3 sequence (DNA): TGTGCCAGCAGCTCAAGGGACAGGATAACCTACAATGAGCAGTTCTTC. Its protein product is CASSSRDRITYNEQFF.

The J gene is TRBJ1-2, the V gene TRBV10-1, with a possible D match to TRBD1 (5 bases). This CDR3 has 12 amino acids. CDR1 and CDR2 from the germline V gene are WNHNN and SYGVQD (reference sequence). The V end lost 5 bases, the J end lost 4 bases, and 8 bases lay between the germline ends. The CDR3: CASSKGSYGYTF. Written as DNA, the CDR3 is TGCGCCAGCAGTAAGGGGTCCTATGGCTACACCTTC.

The CDR3 DNA reads TGTGCCAGCAGTTTATCAGGGGCGAGCACGAACACTGAAGCTTTCTTT. Its protein product is CASSLSGASTNTEAFF. The V call is TRBV28, the J call TRBJ1-1; weak D call: TRBD1 (6 bases). CDR1 is MDHEN and CDR2 is SYDVKM in the germline V gene. The V end was cut by 1 base, the J end by 1 base, with 13 bases between. The CDR3 covers 16 residues.

The chain employs TRBV28 and TRBJ2-1; 8 bases agree with TRBD2. Trimming took 8 bases from V and 4 from J; bases not matched to a gene: 7. Germline V gene data show CDR1 as MDHEN and CDR2 as SYDVKM. The CDR3 totals 14 residues. The CDR3 loop is CASDGTRLYNEQFF. The CDR3 DNA sequence: TGTGCCAGCGACGGGACTAGACTTTACAATGAGCAGTTCTTC. Filled out from reference TRBV28 and TRBJ2-1, the complete variable domain reads DVKVTQSSRYLVKRTGEKVFLECVQDMDHENMFWYRQDPGLGLRLIYFSYDVKMKEKGDIPEGYSVSREKKERFSLILESASTNQTSMYLCASDGTRLYNEQFFGPGTRLTVL.

This clone occurred once. The chain links TRBV7-9 to TRBJ2-1, with 7 bases fitting TRBD1. Unmatched junction bases numbered 5, after V lost 5 bases and J lost 1 base. The CDR3 consists of 15 residues. Germline V gene sequence: CDR1 SEHNR, CDR2 FQNEAQ (reference sequence). DNA of the CDR3: TGTGCCAGCAGCCGCCAGGGACAGTCCTACAATGAGCAGTTCTTC. This codes for CASSRQGQSYNEQFF.

Regarding this clone: Other nucleotide sequences in the sample specify the same CDR3. The chain links TRBV19 to TRBJ2-7; 10 positions match TRBD1. The V and J ends lost 6 bases and 2 bases, in that order; junction bases with no gene match: 4. The CDR3 has 14 amino acids. Germline V lookup: CDR1 LNHDA, CDR2 SQIVND (reference sequence). The CDR3 reads CASSRDRGTYEQYF. DNA of the CDR3: TGTGCCAGTAGCCGGGACAGGGGAACCTACGAGCAGTACTTC.

This sequence joins TRBV5-6 and TRBJ1-2; D unclear. Germline V gives CDR1 SGHDT, CDR2 YYEEEE. Trimming stripped 5 bases from V and 3 bases from J, with 14 bases between. This CDR3 has 14 residues. CDR3: CASRGQTVHYGYTF. CDR3 bases: TGTGCCAGCAGGGGCCAGACCGTCCACTATGGCTACACCTTC.

This chain connects TRBV5-1 to TRBJ2-1; D is unclear. CDR1 is SGHRS and CDR2 is YFSETQ in the germline V gene. This CDR3 comprises 14 residues. The ends were cut back, 1 base at V and 7 bases at J, with 12 bases in the middle. The chain's CDR3 is CASSLTGSQNEQFF. The CDR3 coding sequence is TGCGCCAGCAGCTTGACCGGGTCCCAAAATGAGCAGTTCTTC.

The rearrangement joins TRBV18 to TRBJ1-2; 7 bases are a match to TRBD1. The length of the CDR3 is 14 residues. CDR1 is KGHSH, CDR2 LQKENI, per germline. The J segment lost 6 bases and the V segment lost 4 bases, leaving 8 bases of the junction unmatched. The CDR3 nucleotides read TGTGCCAGCTCACTTGACAGGGTGGTGGATGGCTACACCTTC. This sequence encodes CASSLDRVVDGYTF. The whole variable domain, filled in from reference TRBV18 and TRBJ1-2, reads NAGVMQNPRHLVRRRGQEARLRCSPMKGHSHVYWYRQLPEEGLKFMVYLQKENIIDESGMPKERFSAEFPKEGPSILRIQQVVRGDSAAYFCASSLDRVVDGYTFGSGTRLTVV.

The rearrangement uses TRBV5-8 and TRBJ2-5; 8 nucleotides align to TRBD2. The CDR3 length is 12 residues. After removal of 7 bases from V and 4 bases from J, the junction contained 3 bases not matched to a gene. CDR1 is SGHTS and CDR2 is YDEGEE in the germline V gene. The CDR3 loop is CASGLAGETQYF. CDR3 nucleotide sequence: TGTGCCAGCGGGCTAGCGGGAGAGACCCAGTACTTC.

The chain couples TRBV4-1 to TRBJ1-4; D gene ambiguous. Germline CDR1 and CDR2: MGHRA and YSYEKL. The CDR3 has 15 amino acids. The germline V and J ends were trimmed by 4 bases and 8 bases, with 17 bases remaining between them. CDR3 loop: CASSPIDDPGEKLFF. CDR3 in DNA: TGCGCCAGCAGCCCCATTGACGACCCCGGGGAAAAACTGTTTTTT.